Sequencing of this TCR beta chain was carried out in a study of T cells in Graves' hyperthyroidism and ophthalmopathy. Study-level findings and limits: The model made its ophthalmopathy prediction, and onset followed a median approximately 6 months later.

The CDR3 totals 13 residues. Germline V lookup: CDR1 DFQATT, CDR2 SNEGSKA (reference sequence). V lost 6 bases, J lost 5 bases, and 5 bases stayed unmatched. This clonotype has ten or more counts. Antigen unknown. There were TCR beta CDR3 regions amplified from RNA transcripts. HTBI primers drove first-round RT-PCR of the TCR CDR3. In TCRdb, the multiplex PCR reads were re-called with MiXCR into one record per CDR3 protein. This sample yields more than 350,000 distinct CDR3 sequences, of which 13% to 15% are seen a single time; 20% belongs to the top ten. The specimen sequenced was blood. The chain recombines TRBV20-1 with TRBJ2-2, with 8 bases aligning to TRBD1. This receptor was identified in a woman under 40 with Graves' ophthalmopathy. The CDR3 here is CSAPGQATGELFF. The CDR3 coding sequence is TGCAGTGCACCGGGACAGGCGACCGGGGAGCTGTTTTTT.